This T cell receptor (beta chain) originates from a study of blood T cell repertoires in COVID-19. Study background: Sources were T cells, B-cell-depleted T cells, or PBMCs; the material itself was cDNA or gDNA.

Assignments of participants to cohorts depended upon their own reported clinical history. Before being deemed recovered, Cohort 3 donors had two negative PCRs, clearance, or symptom resolution. Libraries were prepared by immunoSEQ multiplex PCR; TCRdb keeps only in-frame clonotypes and omits some of them. The data contain some 300,000 clones, 75% to 90% of them singletons. The V gene lost 5 bases and the J gene lost 2 bases, with 16 bases spanning the gap. The CDR3 runs 16 residues. Germline loops: CDR1 SGHAT, CDR2 FQNNGV. This clonotype was obtained from a woman in her thirties or forties who had recovered from COVID-19. Sequenced sample: PBMCs or T cells enriched from blood (not recorded which). The chain recombines TRBV11-2 with TRBJ1-3, with TRBD1 as a possible D gene (5 bases). CDR3: CASSGSGGSAGNTIYF. In nucleotides, the CDR3 is TGTGCCAGCAGCGGCTCCGGGGGGTCCGCTGGAAACACCATATATTTT.